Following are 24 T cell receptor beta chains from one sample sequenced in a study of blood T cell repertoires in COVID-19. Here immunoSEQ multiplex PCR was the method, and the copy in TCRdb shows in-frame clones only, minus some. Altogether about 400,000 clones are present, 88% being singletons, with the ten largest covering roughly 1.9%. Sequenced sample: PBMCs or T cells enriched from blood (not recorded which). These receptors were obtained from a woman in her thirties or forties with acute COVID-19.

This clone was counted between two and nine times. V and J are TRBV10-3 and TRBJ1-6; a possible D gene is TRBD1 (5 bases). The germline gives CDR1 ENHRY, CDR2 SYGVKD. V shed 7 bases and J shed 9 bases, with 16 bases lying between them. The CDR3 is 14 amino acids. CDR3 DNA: TGTGCCATCATGGCCGGCCAGGGCCTTTCACCCCTCCACTTT. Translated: CAIMAGQGLSPLHF.

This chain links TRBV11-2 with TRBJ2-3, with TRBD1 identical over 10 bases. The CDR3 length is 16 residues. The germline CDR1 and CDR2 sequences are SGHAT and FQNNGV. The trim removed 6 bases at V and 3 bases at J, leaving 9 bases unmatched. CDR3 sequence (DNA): TGTGCCAGCAGTAGCACCGGGACAGGGGCAACAGATACGCAGTATTTT. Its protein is CASSSTGTGATDTQYF.

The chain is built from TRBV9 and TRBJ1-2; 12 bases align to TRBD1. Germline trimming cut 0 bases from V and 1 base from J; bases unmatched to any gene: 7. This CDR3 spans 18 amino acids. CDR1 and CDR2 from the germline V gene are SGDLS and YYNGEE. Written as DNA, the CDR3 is TGTGCCAGCAGCGTAGACTCGGGACAGGGGGCCCGTAACTATGGCTACACCTTC. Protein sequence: CASSVDSGQGARNYGYTF.

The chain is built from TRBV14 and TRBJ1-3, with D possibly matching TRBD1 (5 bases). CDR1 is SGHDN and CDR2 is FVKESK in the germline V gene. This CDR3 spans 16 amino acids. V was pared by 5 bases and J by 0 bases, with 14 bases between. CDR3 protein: CASSKTAQYSGNTIYF. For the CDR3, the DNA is TGTGCCAGCAGCAAGACAGCCCAATACTCTGGAAACACCATATATTTT.

The CDR3 loop reads CASSFGQVGNSPLHF. The CDR3 DNA reads as TGCGCCAGCAGCTTTGGACAGGTCGGTAATTCACCCCTCCACTTT. This chain links TRBV5-1 with TRBJ1-6, with 7 bases that match TRBD1. This CDR3 comprises 15 residues. The V gene end was trimmed by 2 bases and the J gene end by 6 bases; junction bases not matched to a gene: 5. Per the germline V gene, CDR1 is SGHRS and CDR2 is YFSETQ.

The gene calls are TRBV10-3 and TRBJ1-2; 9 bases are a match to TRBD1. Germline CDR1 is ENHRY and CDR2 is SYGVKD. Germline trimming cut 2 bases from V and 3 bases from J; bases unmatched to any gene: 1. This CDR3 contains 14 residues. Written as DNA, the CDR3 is TGTGCCATCAGTGAGGGACAGGGGCACTATGGCTACACCTTC. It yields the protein CAISEGQGHYGYTF.

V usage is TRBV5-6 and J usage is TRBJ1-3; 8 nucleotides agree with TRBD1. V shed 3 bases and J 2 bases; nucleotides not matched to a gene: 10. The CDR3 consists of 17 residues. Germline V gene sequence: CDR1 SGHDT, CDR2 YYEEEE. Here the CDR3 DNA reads TGTGCCAGCAGCTCCCGACAGGGGATGTATGCTGGAAACACCATATATTTT. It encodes CASSSRQGMYAGNTIYF. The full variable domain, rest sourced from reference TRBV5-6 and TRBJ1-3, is DAGVTQSPTHLIKTRGQQVTLRCSPKSGHDTVSWYQQALGQGPQFIFQYYEEEERQRGNFPDRFSGHQFPNYSSELNVNALLLGDSALYLCASSSRQGMYAGNTIYFGEGSWLTVV.

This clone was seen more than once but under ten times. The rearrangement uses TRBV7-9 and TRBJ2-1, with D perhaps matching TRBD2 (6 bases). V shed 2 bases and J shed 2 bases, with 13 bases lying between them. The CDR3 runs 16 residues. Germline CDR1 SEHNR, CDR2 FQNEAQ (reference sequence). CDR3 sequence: CASSLSGGGTYNEQFF. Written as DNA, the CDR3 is TGTGCCAGCAGCTTAAGTGGAGGAGGGACCTACAATGAGCAGTTCTTC.

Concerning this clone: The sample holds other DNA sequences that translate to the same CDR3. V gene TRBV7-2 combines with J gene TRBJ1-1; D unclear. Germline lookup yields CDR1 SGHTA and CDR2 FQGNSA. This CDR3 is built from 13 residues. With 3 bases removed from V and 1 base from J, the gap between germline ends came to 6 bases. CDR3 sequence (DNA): TGTGCCAGCAGCTTGCAGGAGAACACTGAAGCTTTCTTT. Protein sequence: CASSLQENTEAFF.

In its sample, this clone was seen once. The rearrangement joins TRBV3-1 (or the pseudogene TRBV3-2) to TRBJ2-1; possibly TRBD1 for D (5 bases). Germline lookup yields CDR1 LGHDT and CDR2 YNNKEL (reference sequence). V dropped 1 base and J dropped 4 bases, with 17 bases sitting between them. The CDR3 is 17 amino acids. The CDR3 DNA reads TGTGCCAGCAGCCAAGTGCGGCGTGACAGTTATTACAATGAGCAGTTCTTC. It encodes CASSQVRRDSYYNEQFF.

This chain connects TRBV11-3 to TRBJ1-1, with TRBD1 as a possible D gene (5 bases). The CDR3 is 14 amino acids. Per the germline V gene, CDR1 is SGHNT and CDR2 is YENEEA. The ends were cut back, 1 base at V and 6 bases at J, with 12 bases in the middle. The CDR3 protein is CASSLGGVGAEAFF. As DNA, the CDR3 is TGTGCCAGCAGCTTAGGTGGCGTAGGGGCTGAAGCTTTCTTT.

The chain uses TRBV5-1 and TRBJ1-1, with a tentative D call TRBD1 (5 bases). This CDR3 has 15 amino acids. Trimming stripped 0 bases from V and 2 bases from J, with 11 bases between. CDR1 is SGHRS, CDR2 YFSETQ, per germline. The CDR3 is CASSLEGQINTEAFF. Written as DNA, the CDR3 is TGCGCCAGCAGCTTGGAGGGGCAGATCAACACTGAAGCTTTCTTT.

The CDR3 loop reads CAWSVLGSAGNTIYF. CDR3 sequence (DNA): TGTGCCTGGAGTGTACTTGGGAGCGCTGGAAACACCATATATTTT. The chain employs TRBV30 and TRBJ1-3; no clear D gene. The V end lost 0 bases, the J end lost 2 bases, and 11 bases lay between the germline ends. CDR3 length: 15 amino acids. Germline CDR1 reads GTSNPN; CDR2 reads SVGIG (reference sequence).

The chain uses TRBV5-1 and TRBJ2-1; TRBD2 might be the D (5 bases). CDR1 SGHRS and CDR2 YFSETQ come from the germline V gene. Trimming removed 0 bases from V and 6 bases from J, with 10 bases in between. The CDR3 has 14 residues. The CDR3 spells CASSLGGSLNEQFF. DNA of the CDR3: TGCGCCAGCAGCTTGGGCGGGTCCCTCAATGAGCAGTTCTTC.

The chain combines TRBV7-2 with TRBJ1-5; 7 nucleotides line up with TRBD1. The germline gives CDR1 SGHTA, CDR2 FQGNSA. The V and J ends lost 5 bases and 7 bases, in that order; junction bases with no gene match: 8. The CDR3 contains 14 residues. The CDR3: CASSEQGRGQPQHF. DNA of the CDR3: TGTGCCAGCAGCGAACAGGGGCGGGGACAGCCCCAGCATTTT.

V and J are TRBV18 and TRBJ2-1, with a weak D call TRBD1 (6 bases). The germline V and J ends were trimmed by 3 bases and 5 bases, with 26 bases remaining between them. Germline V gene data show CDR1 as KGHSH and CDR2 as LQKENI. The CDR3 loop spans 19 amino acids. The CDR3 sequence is CASSPITGSGAYRNNEQFF. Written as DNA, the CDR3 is TGTGCCAGCTCACCTATTACAGGGAGTGGGGCCTACCGAAACAATGAGCAGTTCTTC.

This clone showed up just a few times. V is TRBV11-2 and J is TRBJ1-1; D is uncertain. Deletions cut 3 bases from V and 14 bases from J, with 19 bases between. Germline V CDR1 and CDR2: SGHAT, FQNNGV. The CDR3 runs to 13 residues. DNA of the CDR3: TGTGCCAGCAGCTTGGGCAACGGAGGGCCTCGGTTCTTT. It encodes CASSLGNGGPRFF. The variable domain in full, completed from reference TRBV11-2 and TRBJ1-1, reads EAGVAQSPRYKIIEKRQSVAFWCNPISGHATLYWYQQILGQGPKLLIQFQNNGVVDDSQLPKDRFSAERLKGVDSTLKIQPAKLEDSAVYLCASSLGNGGPRFFGQGTRLTVV.

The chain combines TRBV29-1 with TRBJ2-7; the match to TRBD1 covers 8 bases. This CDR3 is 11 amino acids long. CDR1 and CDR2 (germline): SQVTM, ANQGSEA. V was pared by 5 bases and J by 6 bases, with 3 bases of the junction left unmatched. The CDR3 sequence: CSVKTGAEQYF. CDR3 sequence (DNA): TGCAGCGTTAAGACAGGGGCCGAGCAGTACTTC.

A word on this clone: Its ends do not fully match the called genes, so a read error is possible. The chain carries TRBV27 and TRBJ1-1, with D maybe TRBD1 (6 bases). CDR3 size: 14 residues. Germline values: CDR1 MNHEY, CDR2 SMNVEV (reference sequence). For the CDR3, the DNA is TGTGCCAGCTGGACGGGACACACGAACAGTGAAGCTTTCTTT. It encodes CASWTGHTNSEAFF.

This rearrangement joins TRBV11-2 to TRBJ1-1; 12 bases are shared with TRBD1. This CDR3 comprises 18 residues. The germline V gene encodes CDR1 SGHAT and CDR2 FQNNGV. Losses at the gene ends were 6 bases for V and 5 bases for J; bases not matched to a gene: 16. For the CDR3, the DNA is TGTGCCAGCAGTTCCGGGACAGGGGGCGGACGGGCAACGACTGAAGCTTTCTTT. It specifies CASSSGTGGGRATTEAFF. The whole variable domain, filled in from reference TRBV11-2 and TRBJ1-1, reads EAGVAQSPRYKIIEKRQSVAFWCNPISGHATLYWYQQILGQGPKLLIQFQNNGVVDDSQLPKDRFSAERLKGVDSTLKIQPAKLEDSAVYLCASSSGTGGGRATTEAFFGQGTRLTVV.

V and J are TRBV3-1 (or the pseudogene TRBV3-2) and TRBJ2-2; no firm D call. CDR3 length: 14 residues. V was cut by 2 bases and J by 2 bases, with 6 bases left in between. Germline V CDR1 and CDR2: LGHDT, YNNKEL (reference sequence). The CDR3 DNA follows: TGTGCCAGCAGCCAACAGATTAACACCGGGGAGCTGTTTTTT. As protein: CASSQQINTGELFF.

CDR3 coding DNA: TGTGCCTGGAGTGTACCTCGGACAGGGGGCGGGCAGCCCCAGCATTTT. As protein: CAWSVPRTGGGQPQHF. The gene calls are TRBV30 and TRBJ1-5, with 11 nucleotides matching TRBD1. After removal of 0 bases from V and 7 bases from J, the junction contained 8 bases not matched to a gene. This CDR3 is built from 16 residues. Germline values: CDR1 GTSNPN, CDR2 SVGIG (reference sequence).

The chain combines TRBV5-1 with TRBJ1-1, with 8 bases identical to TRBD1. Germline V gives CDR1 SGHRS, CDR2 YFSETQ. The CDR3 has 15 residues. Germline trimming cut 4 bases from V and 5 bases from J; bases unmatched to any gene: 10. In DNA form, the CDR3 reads TGCGCCAGCAGCCTAGGACAGGGTCGAGGGACTGAAGCTTTCTTT. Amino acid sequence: CASSLGQGRGTEAFF.

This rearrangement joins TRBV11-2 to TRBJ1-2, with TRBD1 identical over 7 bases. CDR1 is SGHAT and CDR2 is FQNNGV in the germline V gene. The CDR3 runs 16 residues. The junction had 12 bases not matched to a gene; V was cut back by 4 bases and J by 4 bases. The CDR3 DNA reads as TGTGCCAGCAGCTCCTTTAGAAGGGGGACAGCCTATGGCTACACCTTC. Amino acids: CASSSFRRGTAYGYTF.